This TCR beta chain was obtained from a study of T cell changes during pregnancy in multiple sclerosis. Measured with immunoSEQ multiplex PCR; TCRdb has only the in-frame clones, and not every one. Of 100,000 to 150,000 clones listed, 90% to 95% are singletons. This CDR3 comprises 15 residues. From germline, CDR1 is MDHEN and CDR2 SYDVKM. The V gene lost 2 bases and the J gene lost 2 bases, with 12 bases spanning the gap. The chain recombines TRBV28 with TRBJ1-1; D may be TRBD1 (6 bases). The sequencing here drew on peripheral blood, taken before pregnancy. The source is a female donor with multiple sclerosis, enrolled in a pregnancy study. The CDR3 DNA reads as TGTGCCAGCAGTTTACAGGGGCGATATAACACTGAAGCTTTCTTT. Protein product: CASSLQGRYNTEAFF.